This passage covers 28 T cell receptor beta chains from one sample sequenced in a study of response to subunit inactivated influenza vaccine. TCRdb processed the RT-PCR reads anew with MiXCR; each CDR3 protein has one entry. This table holds roughly 710,000 distinct CDR3 sequences, about 14% found once. Material: PBMCs from blood, obtained 14 to 15 days before vaccination. The receptors derive from a man aged 50 to 59 who received an inactivated influenza vaccine.

This clonotype was found a few times. The rearrangement links TRBV10-3 to TRBJ1-4, with D possibly TRBD1 on 6 matching bases. Germline assignment: CDR1 ENHRY and CDR2 SYGVKD. The CDR3 has 14 residues. Trimming pared 0 bases from V and 7 bases from J, leaving 9 bases between. The CDR3 protein is CAISESNRVEKLFF. For the CDR3, the DNA is TGTGCCATCAGTGAGTCGAACAGGGTTGAAAAACTGTTTTTT.

This clonotype was found a few times. The rearrangement uses TRBV7-2 and TRBJ2-5; perhaps TRBD2 as D (5 bases). Germline V gene data show CDR1 as SGHTA and CDR2 as FQGNSA. The V and J ends lost 5 bases and 1 base respectively, with 14 bases between them. The CDR3 has 15 amino acids. CDR3 nucleotides: TGTGCCAGCAGCCCCGGGCCGGCGGGCCAAGAGACCCAGTACTTC. Amino acid sequence: CASSPGPAGQETQYF. Full variable domain (remainder filled in from reference TRBV7-2 and TRBJ2-5): GAGVSQSPSNKVTEKGKDVELRCDPISGHTALYWYRQSLGQGLEFLIYFQGNSAPDKSGLPSDRFSAERTGGSVSTLTIQRTQQEDSAVYLCASSPGPAGQETQYFGPGTRLLVL.

This clonotype came up a few times. The V gene is TRBV2, the J gene TRBJ2-1; TRBD2 matches 12 bases. Trimming removed 7 bases from V and 0 bases from J; junction bases left unmatched: 7. The CDR3 contains 17 residues. Germline values: CDR1 SNHLY, CDR2 FYNNEI. CDR3 sequence reads: CASIGLAGSGSYNEQFF. CDR3 sequence (DNA): TGTGCCAGCATTGGACTAGCGGGATCTGGCTCCTACAATGAGCAGTTCTTC.

This chain links TRBV10-3 with TRBJ2-5; 7 nucleotides agree with TRBD2. V lost 10 bases and J lost 4; bases outside the gene matches: 9. Germline lookup yields CDR1 ENHRY and CDR2 SYGVKD. The CDR3 extends over 13 amino acids. The CDR3 region is CANRQGLSETQYF. CDR3 bases: TGTGCCAACAGGCAGGGACTATCAGAGACCCAGTACTTC.

The sample holds a few counts of this clonotype. This sequence joins TRBV4-3 and TRBJ2-3, with a weak D call TRBD1 (6 bases). The ends were cut back, 0 bases at V and 0 bases at J, with 13 bases in the middle. Germline CDR1 LGHNA, CDR2 YSLEER. This CDR3 has 17 amino acids. CDR3: CASSQEGNRASTDTQYF. Here the CDR3 DNA reads TGCGCCAGCAGCCAAGAAGGAAACAGGGCGAGCACAGATACGCAGTATTTT.

This clonotype was seen only once. Germline is not matched at one junction end, which may reflect a read error. The chain combines TRBV7-2 with TRBJ2-7, with D possibly matching TRBD2 (6 bases). The CDR3 extends over 14 amino acids. The germline gives CDR1 SGHTA, CDR2 FQGNSA. CDR3 in amino acids: CASKLASVAYKQYF. CDR3 sequence (DNA): TGTGCCAGCAAACTAGCTTCAGTCGCCTACAAGCAGTACTTC.

The gene calls are TRBV6-5 and TRBJ1-2; 9 nucleotides line up with TRBD1. The length of the CDR3 is 13 residues. Unmatched junction bases numbered 3, after V lost 2 bases and J lost 8 bases. In germline, CDR1 is MNHEY, CDR2 SVGAGI. CDR3 sequence (DNA): TGTGCCAGCAGTTACCGGGACAGGGAAGGCTACACCTTC. This encodes CASSYRDREGYTF.

This clonotype was found a few times. This rearrangement joins TRBV24-1 to TRBJ2-1, with TRBD1 matching 9 bases. Germline V lookup: CDR1 KGHDR, CDR2 SFDVKD. Unmatched junction bases numbered 10, after V lost 3 bases and J lost 8 bases. The CDR3 extends over 16 amino acids. CDR3 sequence (DNA): TGTGCCACCAGTGATCAGACAGGGGGGAGTGGGTATGAGCAGTTCTTC. It translates to CATSDQTGGSGYEQFF.

This clonotype has a handful of counts. CDR3 sequence: CASSLGLAGNLGELFF. CDR3 in DNA: TGCGCCAGCAGCTTGGGCCTAGCGGGGAACCTCGGGGAGCTGTTTTTT. The rearrangement uses TRBV5-1 and TRBJ2-2; 9 positions match TRBD2. Germline CDR1 reads SGHRS; CDR2 reads YFSETQ. With 0 bases clipped from V and 7 bases from J, the junction kept 7 bases outside the gene matches. This CDR3 is 16 amino acids long. Together with reference TRBV5-1 and TRBJ2-2, the CDR3 gives the full variable domain: KAGVTQTPRYLIKTRGQQVTLSCSPISGHRSVSWYQQTPGQGLQFLFEYFSETQRNKGNFPGRFSGRQFSNSRSEMNVSTLELGDSALYLCASSLGLAGNLGELFFGEGSRLTVL.

This clonotype has just a few counts. The rearrangement links TRBV20-1 to TRBJ1-4; TRBD1 might be the D (6 bases). Germline CDR1 reads DFQATT; CDR2 reads SNEGSKA (reference sequence). V lost 3 bases and J 5 bases, leaving 13 bases between the germline ends. The CDR3 is made up of 14 amino acids. The CDR3 here is CSASWDTGNEKLFF. The CDR3 region has the DNA TGCAGTGCTAGTTGGGATACAGGGAATGAAAAACTGTTTTTT.

This clonotype was detected ten times or more. This chain links TRBV9 with TRBJ2-7; 9 nucleotides line up with TRBD1. Germline loops: CDR1 SGDLS, CDR2 YYNGEE. Losses at the gene ends were 4 bases for V and 3 bases for J; bases not matched to a gene: 11. This CDR3 has 16 residues. DNA for the CDR3: TGTGCCAGCAGCTTCCGATCCGGGACAGGGTACTACGAGCAGTACTTC. This translates into CASSFRSGTGYYEQYF.

This clonotype appeared a few times. The chain combines TRBV10-3 with TRBJ1-5; the D gene is possibly TRBD1 (6 bases). The CDR3 totals 17 residues. The V gene's germline CDR1 is ENHRY and CDR2 SYGVKD. V was trimmed by 7 bases and J by 4 bases, leaving 23 bases between them. CDR3 in amino acids: CAITDKGETGRNQPQHF. In DNA, the CDR3 is TGTGCCATCACAGATAAGGGTGAAACAGGGCGGAATCAGCCCCAGCATTTT.

This chain links TRBV11-2 with TRBJ2-1, with D unresolved. CDR1 SGHAT and CDR2 FQNNGV come from the germline V gene. This CDR3 comprises 12 residues. The V and J ends lost 4 bases and 7 bases respectively, with 8 bases between them. In DNA, the CDR3 is TGTGCCAGCAGCTCGCTGAGGAATGAGCAGTTCTTC. Protein: CASSSLRNEQFF.

This clonotype was found a few times. The rearrangement uses TRBV5-1 and TRBJ1-1; D is possibly TRBD1 (5 bases). Trimming removed 2 bases at V and 4 bases at J, with 12 bases between. In germline, CDR1 is SGHRS, CDR2 YFSETQ. The CDR3 totals 14 residues. The CDR3 DNA reads TGCGCCAGCAGCTTTGGGGCCGGGAGCACTGAAGCTTTCTTT. Translated, it gives CASSFGAGSTEAFF.

This chain links TRBV4-3 with TRBJ2-1; D perhaps matches TRBD1 (7 bases). V lost 1 base and J lost 8, with 15 bases in between. CDR3 length: 15 residues. Germline assignment: CDR1 LGHNA and CDR2 YSLEER. The CDR3 coding sequence is TGCGCCAGCAGCCAAGTCGGAGGGGGCGTCCATGAGCAGTTCTTC. Protein: CASSQVGGGVHEQFF.

Only a few counts were recorded for this clonotype. This CDR3 is CATSEPRQNQPQHF. DNA of the CDR3: TGTGCCACCAGTGAGCCTCGACAGAATCAGCCCCAGCATTTT. The V call is TRBV24-1, the J call TRBJ1-5; weak D call: TRBD1 (5 bases). The V end lost 4 bases, the J end lost 4 bases, and 10 bases lay between the germline ends. Germline CDR1 KGHDR, CDR2 SFDVKD. The CDR3 spans 14 residues.

This clonotype came up many times. The V call is TRBV10-3, the J call TRBJ2-1; 12 bases are shared with TRBD2. Germline V gene lookup returns CDR1 ENHRY and CDR2 SYGVKD. The length of the CDR3 is 20 residues. Trimming cost V 8 bases and J 0 bases; bases outside gene matches: 17. CDR3 nucleotide sequence: TGTGCCATCCCCGCCGGCCCTAGCGGGGGGGAAAGGAGCTCCTACAATGAGCAGTTCTTC. This sequence encodes CAIPAGPSGGERSSYNEQFF.

This clonotype came up a few times. The chain carries TRBV5-1 and TRBJ2-7, with D maybe TRBD1 (5 bases). This CDR3 is 14 amino acids long. Deletions cut 6 bases from V and 5 bases from J, with 18 bases between. Germline V gives CDR1 SGHRS, CDR2 YFSETQ. The CDR3 nucleotides read TGCGCCAGCACCGTGGACACGCCTGGGGACGAGCAGTACTTC. Translated, it gives CASTVDTPGDEQYF.

This clonotype showed up just a few times. This chain links TRBV2 with TRBJ1-4; no firm D call. CDR1 is SNHLY and CDR2 is FYNNEI in the germline V gene. This CDR3 has 14 amino acids. Trimming stripped 6 bases from V and 8 bases from J, with 16 bases between. As DNA, the CDR3 is TGTGCCAGCAGCGAACGACGATCGGGGGAAAAACTGTTTTTT. This gives the protein CASSERRSGEKLFF.

This clonotype was observed a few times. The rearrangement links TRBV29-1 to TRBJ2-7, with D uncertain. The V gene lost 7 bases and the J gene lost 4 bases, with 14 bases spanning the gap. The CDR3 extends over 12 amino acids. Germline V gene sequence: CDR1 SQVTM, CDR2 ANQGSEA. CDR3 sequence (DNA): TGCAGCGCCCTTGGTAGGGAATACGAGCAGTACTTC. Protein sequence: CSALGREYEQYF.

The chain combines TRBV7-2 with TRBJ2-5; D gene uncertain. The germline gives CDR1 SGHTA, CDR2 FQGNSA. The ends were cut back, 5 bases at V and 5 bases at J, with 12 bases in the middle. The CDR3 spans 13 residues. CDR3 protein: CASSPNKRETQYF. CDR3 sequence (DNA): TGTGCCAGCAGCCCCAACAAGAGGGAGACCCAGTACTTC.

This clonotype was seen only a few times. The rearrangement uses TRBV4-1 and TRBJ1-4; TRBD1 matches 7 bases. Germline V gene sequence: CDR1 MGHRA, CDR2 YSYEKL. Trimming took 1 base from V and 4 from J; bases not matched to a gene: 6. This CDR3 has 16 amino acids. The CDR3 here is CASSQAPGQYNEKLFF. The CDR3 DNA follows: TGCGCCAGCAGCCAAGCTCCGGGACAGTATAATGAAAAACTGTTTTTT.

Notes on this clonotype: Possible read error: a much larger clone is one base away. The V call is TRBV12-3 or TRBV12-4, the J call TRBJ2-7, with D maybe TRBD2 (6 bases). V was cut by 7 bases and J by 3 bases, with 13 bases left in between. CDR3 size: 13 residues. The chain's CDR3 is CASISRTNYEQYF. DNA of the CDR3: TGTGCCAGCATCTCGAGGACTAACTACGAGCAGTACTTC.

Many counts were recorded for this clonotype. This chain links TRBV20-1 with TRBJ2-3; D gene uncertain. From germline, CDR1 is DFQATT and CDR2 SNEGSKA (reference sequence). The CDR3 is 11 amino acids. The germline V and J ends were trimmed by 1 base and 5 bases, with 4 bases remaining between them. CDR3 loop: CSARVRDTQYF. Written as DNA, the CDR3 is TGCAGTGCTAGAGTGCGAGATACGCAGTATTTT.

Only a few counts were recorded for this clonotype. This chain uses TRBV5-1 with TRBJ2-1; 12 bases are a match to TRBD2. Losses at the gene ends were 3 bases for V and 0 bases for J; bases not matched to a gene: 7. CDR1 SGHRS and CDR2 YFSETQ come from the germline V gene. The CDR3 extends over 18 amino acids. Here the CDR3 DNA reads TGCGCCAGCAGCTGGGGGACTAGCGGGCCGAGCTCCTACAATGAGCAGTTCTTC. It is translated as CASSWGTSGPSSYNEQFF.

The chain is built from TRBV30 and TRBJ2-5, with D hard to call. CDR1 and CDR2 (germline): GTSNPN, SVGIG (reference sequence). V was pared by 4 bases and J by 3 bases, with 9 bases between. The CDR3 length is 12 residues. Here the CDR3 DNA reads TGTGCCTGGACCCGCGAGGAAGAGACCCAGTACTTC. The encoded protein is CAWTREEETQYF.

This clonotype was counted many times. The chain combines TRBV2 with TRBJ2-7; TRBD1 matches 8 bases. The J segment lost 0 bases and the V segment lost 7 bases, leaving 8 bases of the junction unmatched. CDR3 size: 15 residues. The germline gives CDR1 SNHLY, CDR2 FYNNEI. The CDR3 reads CASTYPGQVSYEQYF. The CDR3 DNA is TGTGCCAGCACTTACCCGGGACAGGTCTCCTACGAGCAGTACTTC.

The table lists this clonotype with many counts. This chain uses TRBV25-1 with TRBJ1-2; no clear D gene. The CDR3 consists of 13 residues. V lost 5 bases and J lost 4, with 11 bases in between. Germline values: CDR1 MGHDK, CDR2 SYGVNS. The CDR3 reads CASSPRTGYGYTF. The CDR3 region has the DNA TGTGCCAGCAGTCCCCGGACGGGCTATGGCTACACCTTC.